Below are 21 T cell receptor beta chains sequenced from a single sample in a study of control samples from healthy donors and cancer patients (dated by TCRdb to the early 2020s). The method behind the library was the immunoSEQ multiplex PCR assay. Not all clones reach the TCRdb copy of this immuneACCESS table, which keeps in-frame sequences only. Checked studies attribute under half of the gap to unresolved V genes and leave the rest unexplained. The sample records about 120,000 clones, 70% to 90% of which are singletons. 2.5% to 3.5% of the sample lies in the top ten. The specimen was blood. These receptors were taken from a man between 60 and 75 years old in good health.

The chain couples TRBV5-1 to TRBJ1-1; D remains ambiguous. Germline V lookup: CDR1 SGHRS, CDR2 YFSETQ. V shed 2 bases and J shed 1 base, with 6 bases lying between them. The CDR3 covers 13 residues. The CDR3 loop reads CASSFTGNTEAFF. CDR3 coding DNA: TGCGCCAGCAGCTTCACCGGGAACACTGAAGCTTTCTTT.

The V call is TRBV7-2, the J call TRBJ2-1; 8 bases are shared with TRBD2. The length of the CDR3 is 13 residues. V lost 5 bases, J lost 8 bases, and 5 bases stayed unmatched. Germline values: CDR1 SGHTA, CDR2 FQGNSA. The CDR3 sequence is CASSPRTSYEQFF. The CDR3 DNA sequence: TGTGCCAGCAGCCCACGGACTAGCTATGAGCAGTTCTTC.

The rearrangement joins TRBV19 to TRBJ2-3; 7 bases fit TRBD2. Germline V gene data show CDR1 as LNHDA and CDR2 as SQIVND (reference sequence). This CDR3 spans 15 amino acids. V gave up 4 bases and J gave up 2 bases; unmatched junction bases: 6. The CDR3 reads CASSTGLTNTDTQYF. In DNA, the CDR3 is TGTGCCAGTAGTACGGGACTAACAAACACAGATACGCAGTATTTT.

V and J are TRBV5-1 and TRBJ1-2, with D possibly TRBD1 on 6 matching bases. V was pared by 2 bases and J by 2 bases, with 10 bases between. The germline V gene has CDR1 SGHRS and CDR2 YFSETQ. The CDR3 consists of 14 residues. CDR3 region: CASSFGQPNYGYTF. The CDR3 DNA follows: TGCGCCAGCAGCTTCGGACAGCCCAACTATGGCTACACCTTC.

The chain employs TRBV18 and TRBJ2-5, with 7 bases that match TRBD1. Germline lookup yields CDR1 KGHSH and CDR2 LQKENI. The length of the CDR3 is 13 residues. The trim removed 8 bases at V and 0 bases at J, leaving 3 bases unmatched. The CDR3 DNA follows: TGTGCCAGCCAGGGACAGAACCAAGAGACCCAGTACTTC. Translation gives CASQGQNQETQYF.

The chain recombines TRBV6-1 with TRBJ1-5; no definite D call. The CDR3 consists of 14 residues. CDR1 and CDR2 from the germline V gene are MNHNS and SASEGT. V was cut by 1 base and J by 5 bases, with 9 bases left in between. The CDR3 region is CASSEGGEDQPQHF. CDR3 DNA: TGTGCCAGCAGTGAAGGGGGAGAGGATCAGCCCCAGCATTTT.

V usage is TRBV6-5 and J usage is TRBJ1-2; 7 nucleotides line up with TRBD1. This CDR3 contains 13 residues. V lost 6 bases to trimming and J lost 8 bases; unmatched junction nucleotides: 9. Germline V lookup: CDR1 MNHEY, CDR2 SVGAGI. In DNA, the CDR3 is TGTGCCAGCAGCCGCACAGGGGATCAGGGCTACACCTTC. Its protein is CASSRTGDQGYTF.

The DNA of the CDR3 is TGTGCCAGCAGCCAAATACTGACAGGGAGGGAGTACTTC. It yields the protein CASSQILTGREYF. V gene TRBV14 combines with J gene TRBJ2-7; TRBD1 or TRBD2 may be the D gene (7 bases each). CDR1 is SGHDN, CDR2 FVKESK, per germline. V was pared by 2 bases and J by 11 bases, with 16 bases between. This CDR3 spans 13 amino acids.

Concerning this clone: Other DNA variants within this sample encode the same CDR3. The chain has TRBV28 and TRBJ1-1; a possible D gene is TRBD1 (6 bases). The CDR3 has 14 residues. The germline V and J ends were trimmed by 3 bases and 0 bases, with 8 bases remaining between them. Germline V lookup: CDR1 MDHEN, CDR2 SYDVKM. The CDR3 spells CASSFRGMNTEAFF. The CDR3 DNA follows: TGTGCCAGCAGTTTCAGGGGAATGAACACTGAAGCTTTCTTT.

The genes are TRBV5-6 and TRBJ2-1, with unresolved D. Trimming pared 4 bases from V and 4 bases from J, leaving 3 bases between. The CDR3 extends over 11 amino acids. CDR1 and CDR2 from the germline V gene are SGHDT and YYEEEE. CDR3 DNA: TGTGCCAGCAGCACGTACAATGAGCAGTTCTTC. It is translated as CASSTYNEQFF.

The chain uses TRBV19 and TRBJ1-2; 10 nucleotides match TRBD1. From germline, CDR1 is LNHDA and CDR2 SQIVND (reference sequence). The ends lost 5 bases at V and 4 bases at J; junction bases unmatched: 7. CDR3 length: 15 residues. CDR3 sequence (DNA): TGTGCCAGTAGTGGGAGACAGGGGGCTCGCTATGGCTACACCTTC. This codes for CASSGRQGARYGYTF.

V and J are TRBV19 and TRBJ2-2, with 8 nucleotides matching TRBD2. V lost 10 bases and J lost 1; bases outside the gene matches: 8. CDR1 and CDR2 (germline): LNHDA, SQIVND (reference sequence). The CDR3 is 15 amino acids. CDR3 region: CATSVSGGNTGELFF. DNA for the CDR3: TGTGCCACCTCCGTCAGCGGGGGGAACACCGGGGAGCTGTTTTTT.

The chain is built from TRBV7-8 and TRBJ1-4; TRBD1 might be the D (6 bases). Germline-derived CDR1 and CDR2 are SGHVS and FQNEAQ. The CDR3 consists of 16 residues. Trimming cost V 5 bases and J 0 bases, with 13 bases left between them. The DNA for the CDR3 is TGTGCCAGCAGCAAACAGGGAGGGGCAACTAATGAAAAACTGTTTTTT. Its protein product is CASSKQGGATNEKLFF.

This sequence joins TRBV7-2 and TRBJ2-5, with 7 bases aligning to TRBD2. CDR1 is SGHTA and CDR2 is FQGNSA in the germline V gene. CDR3 length: 16 amino acids. Unmatched junction bases numbered 15, after V lost 10 bases and J lost 1 base. The CDR3 spells CATGAGYGEGQETQYF. DNA of the CDR3: TGTGCCACCGGAGCGGGATACGGTGAGGGCCAAGAGACCCAGTACTTC. Looking up the rest from reference TRBV7-2 and TRBJ2-5 gives the full variable domain: GAGVSQSPSNKVTEKGKDVELRCDPISGHTALYWYRQSLGQGLEFLIYFQGNSAPDKSGLPSDRFSAERTGGSVSTLTIQRTQQEDSAVYLCATGAGYGEGQETQYFGPGTRLLVL.

The chain has TRBV6-5 and TRBJ2-1, with TRBD2 matching over 9 bases. The CDR3 has 16 amino acids. Trimming cost V 0 bases and J 6 bases; bases outside gene matches: 6. Germline V gene sequence: CDR1 MNHEY, CDR2 SVGAGI. CDR3 in DNA: TGTGCCAGCAGTTACTCGAGCGGGGGGCACTCCAATGAGCAGTTCTTC. Translation gives CASSYSSGGHSNEQFF.

The rearrangement joins TRBV7-2 to TRBJ1-6, with TRBD1 as a possible D gene (6 bases). V lost 5 bases, J lost 7 bases, and 15 bases lay in between. Germline V gene data show CDR1 as SGHTA and CDR2 as FQGNSA. CDR3 length: 15 residues. CDR3 sequence: CASSPPQGRNSPLHF. CDR3 bases: TGTGCCAGCAGCCCTCCCCAGGGGAGAAATTCACCCCTCCACTTT. Drawing the rest from reference TRBV7-2 and TRBJ1-6, the complete variable domain is GAGVSQSPSNKVTEKGKDVELRCDPISGHTALYWYRQSLGQGLEFLIYFQGNSAPDKSGLPSDRFSAERTGGSVSTLTIQRTQQEDSAVYLCASSPPQGRNSPLHFGNGTRLTVT.

This clone appeared a single time. Written as DNA, the CDR3 is TGTGCCAGCACAATAACAGGGGTCCAGCCCCAGCATTTT. Translation: CASTITGVQPQHF. The chain employs TRBV2 and TRBJ1-5; 7 bases are shared with TRBD1. CDR3 length: 13 amino acids. CDR1 SNHLY and CDR2 FYNNEI come from the germline V gene. After removal of 7 bases from V and 7 bases from J, the junction contained 7 bases not matched to a gene.

In DNA form, the CDR3 reads TGTGCCAGCAGCTTAGAGGGTGCAGTGGGGATCCACGAGCAGTACTTC. The encoded protein is CASSLEGAVGIHEQYF. The rearrangement links TRBV7-2 to TRBJ2-7; D ambiguous. Trimming left V 1 base short and J 5 bases short, with 18 bases between. The germline V gene has CDR1 SGHTA and CDR2 FQGNSA. The CDR3 loop spans 16 amino acids.

The J gene is TRBJ1-2, the V gene TRBV10-3; 9 nucleotides line up with TRBD1. The J segment lost 7 bases and the V segment lost 3 bases, leaving 6 bases of the junction unmatched. Germline loops: CDR1 ENHRY, CDR2 SYGVKD. The CDR3 runs to 14 residues. CDR3 sequence: CAISDQSTGGGYTF. The CDR3 DNA follows: TGTGCCATCAGTGACCAATCGACAGGGGGTGGCTACACCTTC.

V gene TRBV4-2 combines with J gene TRBJ1-4; 8 bases line up with TRBD1. The CDR3 spans 16 residues. With V trimmed by 1 base and J by 4 bases, 5 bases remained unmatched. CDR1 LGHNA and CDR2 YNFKEQ come from the germline V gene. The CDR3 sequence: CASSQGLGQGNEKLFF. CDR3 coding DNA: TGTGCCAGCAGCCAAGGCCTTGGACAGGGTAATGAAAAACTGTTTTTT.

The rearrangement uses TRBV5-1 and TRBJ2-3; 7 nucleotides align to TRBD2. From germline, CDR1 is SGHRS and CDR2 YFSETQ. Trimming at V came to 7 bases and at J to 7 bases, leaving 12 bases not matched to a gene. The CDR3 is made up of 14 amino acids. CDR3 DNA sequence: TGCGCCAGCTACCTGGGAGGGTCCTCTAATACGCAGTATTTT. Translating gives CASYLGGSSNTQYF.